This T cell receptor (beta chain) derives from a study of blood T cell repertoires in COVID-19 (dated by TCRdb to 2018 to 2020). In terms of the full investigation: Samples from collaborators originated in the United States, Italy and Spain and spanned both the acute and convalescent phases of COVID-19. The sample metadata nearly always contained a de-identified subject ID, COVID-19 status, age in years and sex. Where HLA class I and class II types were available, the types were taken from metadata supplied by the sample provider, not from assay-based typing. The dataset comprised deeply sampled blood TCRbeta repertoires from subjects exposed to, actively infected with, or recovered from COVID-19. The repertoires were released in a freely available public database intended as a resource for research on the immune response to SARS-CoV-2. The material from the prospective study consisted of cDNA or gDNA derived from T cells, B-cell-depleted T cells, or PBMCs. Samples were obtained from the ongoing ImmuneRACE study (first 160 participants) and from 1,254 subjects provided by 6 global collaborators. The investigation overall reported the following: Clinical and demographic metadata were provided uncurated, with the amount varying by source and participant.

TCRbeta CDR3 regions were amplified from genomic DNA by means of the immunoSEQ Assay, a bias-controlled multiplex PCR. In the original analysis: Within the assay, amplification of reference gene primers was used to estimate how many nucleated cells each sample contained. Sequence reads were collapsed and filtered to measure the absolute abundance of every unique TCRbeta CDR3 rearrangement. For each sample, productive Simpson clonality was calculated by taking the square root of Simpson's diversity index across productive rearrangements. The table comes from immuneACCESS by way of TCRdb, which keeps in-frame sequences with V and J called. Part of the clones is missing from these tables; in studies checked, under half for an unresolved V gene and the rest for unknown reasons. Clone size and the V and J calls come from that table; the DNA yielded D and trimming. Present in this sample are over 200,000 clones, 70% to 90% of which were seen just once. The top ten constitute 12% of the sample.

Unmatched junction bases come to 9, with V trimmed by 4 bases and J by 2 bases. Its CDR3 holds 18 amino acids, cysteine through phenylalanine. The read is trimmed to its CDR3 DNA, 54 bases read in frame from base 1. The germline V gene (reference sequence) sets CDR1 to LNHDA and CDR2 to SQIVND. Samples from volunteer blood donors who had recovered from COVID-19 were contributed by a second Seattle source. Whole blood was collected in K2EDTA tubes by collaborating institutions according to the institutions' own protocols. Collaborator samples were shipped for TCRbeta analysis as frozen whole blood, isolated PBMCs, or DNA extracted from either sample type. Comments on this clone: Its antigen is unknown. No much larger clonotype is one base removed from it; base qualities were not supplied.

Sequencing input: peripheral blood. This clonotype was obtained from a woman under 30 who had recovered from COVID-19. Recombination connected TRBV19 to TRBJ1-5; a stretch of 12 junction bases matches TRBD1. The base sequence is TGTGCCAGTAGTACAGGGACAGGGGGCGCTTCGGGCAATCAGCCCCAGCATTTT. The resulting protein is CASSTGTGGASGNQPQHF.